This T cell receptor (beta chain) was documented in a study of OX40 agonist ivuxolimab in advanced cancers. Generated by immunoSEQ multiplex PCR, the TCRdb table keeps only in-frame clones and is missing some. The data show roughly 50,000 clones, 75% to 90% seen once. The count of this clone is one. The germline gives CDR1 SGHRS, CDR2 YFSETQ. The V and J ends lost 4 bases and 2 bases, in that order; junction bases with no gene match: 3. This CDR3 has 14 residues. The chain combines TRBV5-1 with TRBJ2-3, with 8 bases fitting TRBD2. The origin of this receptor is an adult with an advanced solid tumor such as melanoma, head and neck, liver or kidney cancer. The material was CD4+ or CD8+ T cells sorted from blood, obtained in a trial of the OX40 agonist ivuxolimab. The CDR3 nucleotides read TGCGCCAGCAGCCGGACTAGCCCCACAGATACGCAGTATTTT. Translated: CASSRTSPTDTQYF.